Below, 14 T cell receptor beta chains from the same sample are listed, as sequenced in a study of blood T cell repertoires in COVID-19. Only in-frame clones appear in the TCRdb table, and some are missing; sequencing was by immunoSEQ multiplex PCR. The sample records about 210,000 clones, almost 85% being singletons. Sequencing used peripheral blood. Receptors originate from a woman in her 70s with COVID-19, enrolled during active disease.

CDR3 coding DNA: TGTGCCAGCTCACCACGGAGGGGACTTAGCACTGAAGCTTTCTTT. Protein product: CASSPRRGLSTEAFF. V gene TRBV18 combines with J gene TRBJ1-1; D might be TRBD1 (5 bases). V was clipped by 1 base and J by 4 bases, with 13 bases between them. The germline gives CDR1 KGHSH, CDR2 LQKENI. This CDR3 is 15 amino acids long.

In regard to this clone: Other DNA sequences within the sample encode an identical CDR3. V is TRBV19 and J is TRBJ2-3, with a weak D call TRBD2 (6 bases). Germline V CDR1 and CDR2: LNHDA, SQIVND (reference sequence). V lost 3 bases and J lost 0, with 10 bases in between. This CDR3 region has 15 residues. CDR3 bases: TGTGCCAGTAGTATCCGTAGCGGAAGCACAGATACGCAGTATTTT. As protein: CASSIRSGSTDTQYF.

This clone was found a few times. V is TRBV5-4 and J is TRBJ2-1; D gene unclear. The germline gives CDR1 SGHNT, CDR2 YYREEE (reference sequence). V lost 4 bases and J 0 bases, leaving 14 bases between the germline ends. This CDR3 is built from 16 residues. CDR3 in amino acids: CASSPLRLSSYNEQFF. CDR3 nucleotides: TGTGCCAGCAGCCCCTTGAGACTCTCCTCCTACAATGAGCAGTTCTTC. Together with reference TRBV5-4 and TRBJ2-1, the CDR3 gives the full variable domain: ETGVTQSPTHLIKTRGQQVTLRCSSQSGHNTVSWYQQALGQGPQFIFQYYREEENGRGNFPPRFSGLQFPNYSSELNVNALELDDSALYLCASSPLRLSSYNEQFFGPGTRLTVL.

The rearrangement links TRBV13 to TRBJ1-2; 7 positions agree with TRBD1. Germline V gene lookup returns CDR1 PRHDT and CDR2 FYEKMQ (reference sequence). The trim removed 5 bases at V and 6 bases at J, leaving 9 bases unmatched. The CDR3 is 14 residues long. CDR3 residues: CASSPDRVRNGYTF. The CDR3 bases are TGTGCCAGCAGCCCTGACAGGGTGAGGAATGGCTACACCTTC.

The rearrangement joins TRBV5-1 to TRBJ1-5, with D tentatively TRBD1 (5 bases). The length of the CDR3 is 14 residues. CDR1 is SGHRS and CDR2 is YFSETQ in the germline V gene. The ends were cut back, 6 bases at V and 7 bases at J, with 17 bases in the middle. CDR3 loop: CASTIGAGGQPQHF. In DNA form, the CDR3 reads TGCGCCAGCACCATAGGGGCCGGAGGGCAGCCCCAGCATTTT.

The chain couples TRBV6-6 to TRBJ2-1; 9 bases map to TRBD1. The CDR3 runs to 15 residues. Per germline, CDR1 MNHNY and CDR2 SVGAGI (reference sequence). V lost 4 bases and J lost 3; bases outside the gene matches: 4. The CDR3 here is CASSSPGQGYNEQFF. CDR3 nucleotides: TGTGCCAGCAGTTCTCCGGGACAGGGCTACAATGAGCAGTTCTTC.

The chain carries TRBV2 and TRBJ1-5, with 8 bases aligning to TRBD1. The CDR3 sequence is 14 residues long. CDR1 SNHLY and CDR2 FYNNEI come from the germline V gene. After removal of 4 bases from V and 7 bases from J, the junction contained 6 bases not matched to a gene. Written as DNA, the CDR3 is TGTGCCAGCAGTGCACAGGGGGGTGGCCAGCCCCAGCATTTT. Protein product: CASSAQGGGQPQHF.

The chain employs TRBV19 and TRBJ1-4; the match to TRBD1 covers 11 bases. J lost 6 bases, V lost 9 bases, and 15 bases had no gene match. Looked up from germline, CDR1 is LNHDA and CDR2 is SQIVND (reference sequence). This CDR3 region has 17 residues. CDR3 nucleotides: TGTGCCAGCCAGCCCGGGGGGACAGGGGGAGTTCATGAAAAACTGTTTTTT. This translates into CASQPGGTGGVHEKLFF.

This clone was counted a single time. The genes are TRBV4-1 and TRBJ1-2, with TRBD1 identical over 8 bases. V was pared by 3 bases and J by 5 bases, with 11 bases of the junction left unmatched. The CDR3 loop spans 16 amino acids. CDR1 MGHRA and CDR2 YSYEKL come from the germline V gene. The CDR3 bases are TGCGCCAGCAGCCATAAAGACAGGGGAAGTCATTATGGCTACACCTTC. Translated: CASSHKDRGSHYGYTF.

The chain carries TRBV7-8 and TRBJ2-5; D is perhaps TRBD1 (6 bases). The CDR3 has 13 residues. The V end lost 7 bases, the J end lost 3 bases, and 12 bases lay between the germline ends. CDR1 is SGHVS, CDR2 FQNEAQ, per germline. The CDR3 sequence: CASTRGSEETQYF. CDR3 DNA: TGTGCCAGCACCAGGGGTAGCGAAGAGACCCAGTACTTC.

The chain employs TRBV7-2 and TRBJ2-5; 8 bases are shared with TRBD2. V lost 2 bases and J lost 4; bases outside the gene matches: 0. The germline gives CDR1 SGHTA, CDR2 FQGNSA. This CDR3 has 13 amino acids. The CDR3 DNA reads as TGTGCCAGCAGCTTACTAGCGGGAGAGACCCAGTACTTC. Translated: CASSLLAGETQYF.

V gene TRBV9 combines with J gene TRBJ2-1; a possible D gene is TRBD2 (6 bases). The CDR3 covers 14 residues. V lost 0 bases to trimming and J lost 8 bases, with 12 bases between them. From germline, CDR1 is SGDLS and CDR2 YYNGEE. CDR3 residues: CASSVDGGSDEQFF. CDR3 coding DNA: TGTGCCAGCAGCGTAGACGGGGGATCCGATGAGCAGTTCTTC.

Comment on this clone: At one boundary the junction diverges from the germline segment, which might be a read error. The rearrangement joins TRBV27 to TRBJ1-1; 11 positions match TRBD1. Germline V gene sequence: CDR1 MNHEY, CDR2 SMNVEV (reference sequence). The CDR3 contains 12 residues. CDR3 DNA sequence: TGTGCCAGCAGAGACCGGACAGGGGGCTCGGTCTTT. This gives the protein CASRDRTGGSVF.

This chain links TRBV11-3 with TRBJ2-7, with 9 positions matching TRBD2. The V segment lost 4 bases and the J segment 6 bases; nucleotides outside the gene matches: 7. The CDR3 is 14 amino acids. Germline V gene sequence: CDR1 SGHNT, CDR2 YENEEA. CDR3 coding DNA: TGTGCCAGCAGCTCTCTAGCGGGGCAGGGCGAGCAGTACTTC. Amino acid sequence: CASSSLAGQGEQYF.